The 30 T cell receptor beta chains below come from one sample, sequenced in a study of T-cell reconstitution after alpha-beta-depleted transplantation in children. Researchers prepared the TCRbeta library using unique molecular identifiers, the study reports. TCRdb used MiXCR to reprocess the PCR reads, holding one entry per CDR3 protein. The sample shows about 110,000 distinct CDR3 sequences, about a tenth of them seen only once. Source: PBMCs, taken before TCRalphabeta/CD19-depleted stem cell transplant. The receptors originated from a boy between 2 and 10 years old with acute lymphoblastic leukemia, due to receive a stem cell transplant.

This clonotype was detected a few times. This sequence joins TRBV7-9 and TRBJ1-1; D ambiguous. Germline loops: CDR1 SEHNR, CDR2 FQNEAQ (reference sequence). CDR3 size: 14 residues. Trimming removed 0 bases from V and 0 bases from J, with 5 bases in between. Written as DNA, the CDR3 is TGTGCCAGCAGCTTAGCCCATATGAACACTGAAGCTTTCTTT. Translation gives CASSLAHMNTEAFF. Based on the CDR3 plus reference TRBV7-9 and TRBJ1-1, the full variable domain is DTGVSQNPRHKITKRGQNVTFRCDPISEHNRLYWYRQTLGQGPEFLTYFQNEAQLEKSRLLSDRFSAERPKGSFSTLEIQRTEQGDSAMYLCASSLAHMNTEAFFGQGTRLTVV.

At least ten counts were recorded for this clonotype. The chain employs TRBV24-1 and TRBJ2-6, with D tentatively TRBD1 (6 bases). The CDR3 contains 18 residues. CDR1 is KGHDR and CDR2 is SFDVKD in the germline V gene. V was cut by 3 bases and J by 0 bases, with 14 bases left in between. CDR3 in DNA: TGTGCCACCAGTGATCCCCTCAGGGGCGACTCTGGGGCCAACGTCCTGACTTTC. Amino acids: CATSDPLRGDSGANVLTF.

This clonotype has at least ten counts. The rearrangement links TRBV20-1 to TRBJ2-1; 12 bases agree with TRBD1. The trim removed 2 bases at V and 8 bases at J, leaving 7 bases unmatched. The CDR3 sequence is 15 residues long. Germline V gives CDR1 DFQATT, CDR2 SNEGSKA (reference sequence). The chain's CDR3 is CSARWGQGAPYEQFF. CDR3 coding DNA: TGCAGTGCTAGATGGGGACAGGGGGCGCCCTATGAGCAGTTCTTC.

This clonotype was seen repeatedly, ten times or more. The chain combines TRBV7-6 with TRBJ2-2; no clear D. The CDR3 runs to 14 residues. Germline V gene data show CDR1 as SGHVS and CDR2 as FNYEAQ. Deletions cut 5 bases from V and 3 bases from J, with 10 bases between. The chain's CDR3 is CASSVGVHTGELFF. The DNA of the CDR3 is TGTGCCAGCAGCGTTGGGGTCCACACCGGGGAGCTGTTTTTT.

This clonotype was picked up many times. At one boundary the junction diverges from the germline segment, which might be a read error. The CDR3 loop is CASSLRLAGDNEQFF. In DNA form, the CDR3 reads TGTGCCAGCAGCTTGCGACTAGCGGGGGACAATGAGCAGTTCTTC. The chain couples TRBV5-1 to TRBJ2-1; 12 nucleotides agree with TRBD2. The CDR3 is made up of 15 amino acids. Germline V gives CDR1 SGHRS, CDR2 YFSETQ.

This sequence joins TRBV5-1 and TRBJ2-2, with TRBD2 matching over 11 bases. The germline V gene has CDR1 SGHRS and CDR2 YFSETQ. This CDR3 comprises 17 residues. After removal of 4 bases from V and 2 bases from J, the junction contained 7 bases not matched to a gene. The CDR3 spells CASSRGLAEHNTGELFF. CDR3 nucleotides: TGCGCCAGCAGCCGGGGACTAGCGGAGCATAACACCGGGGAGCTGTTTTTT.

This clonotype showed up many times. The J gene is TRBJ1-6, the V gene TRBV20-1; the D gene is possibly TRBD1 (5 bases). This CDR3 has 16 amino acids. In germline, CDR1 is DFQATT, CDR2 SNEGSKA (reference sequence). Trimming removed 0 bases at V and 4 bases at J, with 13 bases between. CDR3 sequence reads: CSARDLGGRYNSPLHF. The CDR3 region has the DNA TGCAGTGCTAGAGATCTCGGGGGGAGGTATAATTCACCCCTCCACTTT.

This clonotype was recorded many times. J is TRBJ2-7 and V is TRBV3-1; unclear D gene. V gave up 4 bases and J gave up 2 bases, with 12 bases separating them. This CDR3 has 14 amino acids. The V gene's germline CDR1 is LGHDT and CDR2 YNNKEL (reference sequence). The CDR3: CASSLRRAPYEQYF. The CDR3 region has the DNA TGTGCCAGCAGCCTACGACGTGCACCCTACGAGCAGTACTTC.

At least ten counts were recorded for this clonotype. The chain joins TRBV11-2 to TRBJ2-1, with D maybe TRBD1 (6 bases). Trimming took off 5 bases at V and 3 bases at J, with 11 bases between the two ends. The CDR3 covers 14 residues. Germline V CDR1 and CDR2: SGHAT, FQNNGV. CDR3: CASSRQENYNEQFF. The CDR3 DNA reads TGTGCCAGCAGCCGACAGGAAAACTACAATGAGCAGTTCTTC. Full variable domain (remainder filled in from reference TRBV11-2 and TRBJ2-1): EAGVAQSPRYKIIEKRQSVAFWCNPISGHATLYWYQQILGQGPKLLIQFQNNGVVDDSQLPKDRFSAERLKGVDSTLKIQPAKLEDSAVYLCASSRQENYNEQFFGPGTRLTVL.

The chain recombines TRBV4-1 with TRBJ2-3; 12 bases are shared with TRBD2. The CDR3 extends over 14 amino acids. Trimming removed 3 bases from V and 5 bases from J; junction bases left unmatched: 0. In germline, CDR1 is MGHRA, CDR2 YSYEKL. The DNA for the CDR3 is TGCGCCAGCAGCCAGGGACTAGCGGGAGATACGCAGTATTTT. Translation gives CASSQGLAGDTQYF.

Only a few counts were recorded for this clonotype. The chain joins TRBV7-3 to TRBJ2-1; 11 bases match TRBD1. Trimming took 1 base from V and 7 from J; bases not matched to a gene: 3. Germline CDR1 SGHTA, CDR2 FQGTGA. The CDR3 covers 15 residues. CDR3 loop: CASSLIGTGGNEQFF. CDR3 nucleotide sequence: TGTGCCAGCAGCTTAATTGGGACAGGGGGGAATGAGCAGTTCTTC.

The J gene is TRBJ2-3, the V gene TRBV29-1; the D gene is possibly TRBD2 (5 bases). Germline loops: CDR1 SQVTM, CDR2 ANQGSEA. The CDR3 spans 15 residues. The V and J ends lost 3 bases and 1 base respectively, with 14 bases between them. The CDR3 loop reads CSVETSGAGTDTQYF. Written as DNA, the CDR3 is TGCAGCGTTGAGACATCTGGAGCGGGCACAGATACGCAGTATTTT.

The chain couples TRBV5-1 to TRBJ2-7; tentative D call: TRBD1 (6 bases). Germline V lookup: CDR1 SGHRS, CDR2 YFSETQ. This CDR3 spans 14 amino acids. V was shortened by 0 bases and J by 6 bases, with 13 bases between the two germline ends. CDR3 sequence reads: CASSLGQGSGEQYF. CDR3 nucleotide sequence: TGCGCCAGCAGCTTGGGGCAGGGGAGCGGCGAGCAGTACTTC.

This clonotype was seen at least ten times. This chain joins TRBV6-2 or TRBV6-3 and TRBJ2-5; D may be TRBD1 (6 bases). CDR3 size: 16 residues. CDR1 and CDR2 (germline): MNHEY, SVGEGT. V was trimmed by 0 bases and J by 7 bases, leaving 18 bases between them. CDR3 DNA sequence: TGTGCCAGCAGTTACTCGTTCGCGACAGGCTTGGGGACCCAGTACTTC. This encodes CASSYSFATGLGTQYF.

This clonotype came up many times. The chain couples TRBV12-3 or TRBV12-4 to TRBJ2-5; a weak D match, TRBD2 (6 bases). CDR3 length equals 15 residues. The V gene lost 3 bases and the J gene lost 5 bases, with 16 bases spanning the gap. The CDR3 sequence is CASSFGRDGVETQYF. The DNA for the CDR3 is TGTGCCAGCAGTTTTGGGCGGGATGGGGTGGAGACCCAGTACTTC.

This clonotype appeared many times. The V gene is TRBV5-5, the J gene TRBJ2-2; the match to TRBD1 covers 11 bases. The CDR3 runs to 15 residues. V lost 6 bases to trimming and J lost 7 bases; unmatched junction nucleotides: 8. The V gene's germline CDR1 is SGHKS and CDR2 YYEKEE (reference sequence). The CDR3 region has the DNA TGTGCCAGCAACCAGGACAGGGGGCGAGGCGGGGAGCTGTTTTTT. This encodes CASNQDRGRGGELFF.

The genes are TRBV27 and TRBJ2-5; D possibly uses TRBD1 or TRBD2 (6 bases each). The germline V gene encodes CDR1 MNHEY and CDR2 SMNVEV (reference sequence). This CDR3 is 14 amino acids long. Trimming shortened V by 6 bases and J by 4 bases, and 15 bases separated the two germline ends. CDR3: CASSRLGGSETQYF. CDR3 nucleotides: TGTGCCAGCAGCCGCCTGGGGGGCTCAGAGACCCAGTACTTC.

This chain uses TRBV12-3 or TRBV12-4 with TRBJ2-7; D might be TRBD1 (6 bases). V lost 8 bases and J 5 bases, leaving 13 bases between the germline ends. The CDR3 is made up of 12 amino acids. The CDR3 region has the DNA TGTGCCAGCTCAAGGGGGTCTAACGAGCAGTACTTC. Translating gives CASSRGSNEQYF.

This clonotype was found a few times. The rearrangement uses TRBV5-5 and TRBJ2-3, with unresolved D. The V and J ends lost 0 bases and 4 bases respectively, with 18 bases between them. Per the germline V gene, CDR1 is SGHKS and CDR2 is YYEKEE (reference sequence). The CDR3 runs to 17 residues. As DNA, the CDR3 is TGTGCCAGCAGCTTGGGGTTTGCAGGACCTTTCCCAGATACGCAGTATTTT. The encoded protein is CASSLGFAGPFPDTQYF.

This clonotype appeared a few times. This chain uses TRBV7-9 with TRBJ1-4; maybe TRBD1 (5 bases). Trimming cost V 2 bases and J 6 bases, with 10 bases left between them. Germline V gene sequence: CDR1 SEHNR, CDR2 FQNEAQ (reference sequence). The CDR3 spans 14 residues. The CDR3 here is CASSLSGLHEKLFF. DNA of the CDR3: TGTGCCAGCAGCTTATCAGGGTTGCATGAAAAACTGTTTTTT.

The chain employs TRBV10-3 and TRBJ2-7, with D perhaps given as TRBD1 or TRBD2 (5 bases each). The CDR3 contains 14 residues. V lost 1 base and J 10 bases, leaving 17 bases between the germline ends. Germline CDR1 is ENHRY and CDR2 is SYGVKD. CDR3 DNA sequence: TGTGCCATCAGTGAGTTTATGTCTGGGACCCTACAGTACTTC. It yields the protein CAISEFMSGTLQYF.

Many counts were recorded for this clonotype. The chain links TRBV20-1 to TRBJ1-5; 7 nucleotides match TRBD1. V lost 0 bases and J lost 2; bases outside the gene matches: 4. Per the germline V gene, CDR1 is DFQATT and CDR2 is SNEGSKA (reference sequence). The CDR3 totals 15 residues. CDR3 nucleotide sequence: TGCAGTGCTAGAGACCTAACAGGGGGCAATCAGCCCCAGCATTTT. This encodes CSARDLTGGNQPQHF.

A word on this clonotype: A junction end diverges from the germline sequence, so it may reflect a read error. The gene calls are TRBV9 and TRBJ2-1; 9 bases agree with TRBD2. Germline lookup yields CDR1 SGDLS and CDR2 YYNGEE. The CDR3 spans 16 residues. The CDR3 loop is CASCVGPTSGYNEQFF. CDR3 nucleotides: TGTGCCAGCTGCGTAGGTCCGACTAGCGGTTACAATGAGCAGTTCTTC.

This clonotype came up once. The CDR3 region is CASSLGRTSAFTDTQYF. The CDR3 DNA reads as TGTGCCAGCAGCCTTGGGCGGACCAGCGCATTCACAGATACGCAGTATTTT. The rearrangement uses TRBV4-2 and TRBJ2-3, with D hard to call. The CDR3 runs to 17 residues. Germline lookup yields CDR1 LGHNA and CDR2 YNFKEQ. V was trimmed by 4 bases and J by 2 bases, leaving 19 bases between them.

This clonotype was counted a single time. This could be a read error, since a much larger clone is one nucleotide away. V and J are TRBV6-1 and TRBJ2-1, with D maybe TRBD2 (6 bases). Germline CDR1 reads MNHNS; CDR2 reads SASEGT. This CDR3 contains 14 residues. The CDR3 protein is CASRAGISYIEQFF. CDR3 sequence (DNA): TGTGCCAGCCGAGCGGGCATCTCCTACATTGAGCAGTTCTTC.

In its sample, this clonotype was seen many times. The gene calls are TRBV6-1 and TRBJ2-7, with D unclear. CDR3 size: 13 residues. Trimming took off 6 bases at V and 3 bases at J, with 12 bases between the two ends. Germline V gene sequence: CDR1 MNHNS, CDR2 SASEGT. CDR3 nucleotides: TGTGCCAGCAGGCGGTCCTTAAGCTACGAGCAGTACTTC. It specifies CASRRSLSYEQYF.

This clonotype came up many times. The chain couples TRBV7-2 to TRBJ2-7; D unclear. V was cut by 2 bases and J by 3 bases, with 14 bases left in between. The CDR3 sequence is 15 residues long. The germline V gene has CDR1 SGHTA and CDR2 FQGNSA. The DNA of the CDR3 is TGTGCCAGCAGCTTATCAGGCGTTGGCGTCTACGAGCAGTACTTC. Translating it yields CASSLSGVGVYEQYF.

A few counts support this clonotype. The chain employs TRBV28 and TRBJ1-4; 8 bases match TRBD1. After removal of 1 base from V and 4 bases from J, the junction contained 17 bases not matched to a gene. Germline V CDR1 and CDR2: MDHEN, SYDVKM. There are 20 residues in the CDR3. The CDR3 coding sequence is TGTGCCAGCAGTTTATCCGTCGAGGACAGGGCGAGCACCTTTAATGAAAAACTGTTTTTT. Translated, it gives CASSLSVEDRASTFNEKLFF.

At least ten counts were recorded for this clonotype. The V gene is TRBV6-5, the J gene TRBJ2-1; either TRBD1 or TRBD2 may supply D (5 bases each). The CDR3 runs 15 residues. V lost 6 bases, J lost 5 bases, and 17 bases lay in between. Germline assignment: CDR1 MNHEY and CDR2 SVGAGI. In nucleotides, the CDR3 is TGTGCCAGCAGCCTCACGGGGCCCCCAAACAATGAGCAGTTCTTC. This gives the protein CASSLTGPPNNEQFF.

This clonotype was seen only a few times. This chain joins TRBV20-1 and TRBJ2-1, with 11 bases lining up with TRBD2. Unmatched junction bases numbered 9, after V lost 5 bases and J lost 6 bases. The CDR3 is 15 amino acids. Germline V gene data show CDR1 as DFQATT and CDR2 as SNEGSKA (reference sequence). This CDR3 reads CSAPILAGVRNEQFF. The CDR3, as DNA: TGCAGTGCTCCCATACTAGCGGGAGTACGCAATGAGCAGTTCTTC.